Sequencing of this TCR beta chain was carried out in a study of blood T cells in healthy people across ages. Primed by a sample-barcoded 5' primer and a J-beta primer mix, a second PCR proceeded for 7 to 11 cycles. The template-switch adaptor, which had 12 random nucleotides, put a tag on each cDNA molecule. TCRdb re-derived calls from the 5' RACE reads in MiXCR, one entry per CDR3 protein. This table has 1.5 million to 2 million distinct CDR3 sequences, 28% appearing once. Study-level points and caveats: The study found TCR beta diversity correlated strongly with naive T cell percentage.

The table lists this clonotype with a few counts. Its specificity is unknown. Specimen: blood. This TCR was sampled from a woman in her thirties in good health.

This CDR3 is CAWSGRTSGGDEQFF. The CDR3 DNA is TGTGCCTGGAGCGGCCGGACTAGCGGGGGAGATGAGCAGTTCTTC. The chain recombines TRBV30 with TRBJ2-1; 13 bases are shared with TRBD2. V dropped 3 bases and J dropped 8; count of bases not matched to a gene: 7. Germline-derived CDR1 and CDR2 are GTSNPN and SVGIG (reference sequence). This CDR3 contains 15 residues.